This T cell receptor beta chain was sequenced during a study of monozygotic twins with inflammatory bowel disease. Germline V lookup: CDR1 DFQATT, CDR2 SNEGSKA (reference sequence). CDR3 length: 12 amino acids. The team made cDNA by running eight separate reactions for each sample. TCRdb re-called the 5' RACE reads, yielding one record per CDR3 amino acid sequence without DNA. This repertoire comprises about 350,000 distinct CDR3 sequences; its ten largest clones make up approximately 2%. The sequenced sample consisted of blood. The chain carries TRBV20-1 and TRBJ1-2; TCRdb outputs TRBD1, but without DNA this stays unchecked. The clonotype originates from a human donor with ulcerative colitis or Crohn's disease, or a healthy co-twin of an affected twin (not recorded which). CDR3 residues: CSAGTGYYGYTF.